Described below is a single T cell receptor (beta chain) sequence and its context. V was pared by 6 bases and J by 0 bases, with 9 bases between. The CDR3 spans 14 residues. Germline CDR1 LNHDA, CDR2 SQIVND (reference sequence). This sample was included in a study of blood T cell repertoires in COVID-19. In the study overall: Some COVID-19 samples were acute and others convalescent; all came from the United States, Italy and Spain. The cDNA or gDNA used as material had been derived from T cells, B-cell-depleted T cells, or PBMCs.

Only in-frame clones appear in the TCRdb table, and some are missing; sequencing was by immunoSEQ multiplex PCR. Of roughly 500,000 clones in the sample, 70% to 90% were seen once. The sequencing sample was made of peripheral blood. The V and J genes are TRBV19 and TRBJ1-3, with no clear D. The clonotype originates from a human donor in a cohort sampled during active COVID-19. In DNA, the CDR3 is TGTGCCAGTAGACGGGAGACCTCTGGAAACACCATATATTTT. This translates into CASRRETSGNTIYF.